The 18 T cell receptor beta chains below were found in one sample sequenced in a study of blood T cells in healthy people across ages (dated by TCRdb to between 2014 and 2017). To prepare the library, 5' RACE was applied. The sequencer was an Illumina HiSeq 2500. The second PCR ran for roughly 6 to 11 cycles and used a J-beta primer mix along with a sample-barcoded 5' primer. Using fastp at Q25 and MiXCR, TCRdb reprocessed the public reads and kept productive beta chains. CDR3 protein duplicates are merged, each entry listing the most common genes and DNA. The sample includes 590,000 or so distinct CDR3 sequences, with roughly 30% observed a single time. Of the sample, around 16% is held by the ten largest clones. The sequencing input was blood. The receptors were sampled from a woman over 75 in good health.

Ten or more counts support this clonotype. This chain uses TRBV6-2 or TRBV6-3 with TRBJ2-6, with D possibly matching TRBD1 (5 bases). V was pared by 7 bases and J by 1 base, with 23 bases between. Looked up from germline, CDR1 is MNHEY and CDR2 is SVGEGT. This CDR3 is 19 amino acids long. CDR3 residues: CASIGVHPGMKSGANVLTF. CDR3 bases: TGTGCCAGCATCGGCGTTCATCCAGGGATGAAATCTGGGGCCAACGTCCTGACTTTC.

The chain combines TRBV7-2 with TRBJ2-3; no definite D call. The germline V and J ends were trimmed by 1 base and 7 bases, with 6 bases remaining between them. CDR3 length: 12 residues. Per germline, CDR1 SGHTA and CDR2 FQGNSA. In DNA, the CDR3 is TGTGCCAGCAGCTTAGTCTCGTATACGCAGTATTTT. Its translation is CASSLVSYTQYF.

The V and J genes are TRBV4-2 and TRBJ1-3; unclear D gene. CDR1 and CDR2 (germline): LGHNA, YNFKEQ. Trimming removed 0 bases at V and 0 bases at J, with 9 bases between. The CDR3 loop spans 16 amino acids. The CDR3, as DNA: TGTGCCAGCAGCCAAGAGGGATTTGGCTCTGGAAACACCATATATTTT. Amino acid sequence: CASSQEGFGSGNTIYF.

This clonotype was recorded at least ten times. The V gene is TRBV6-1, the J gene TRBJ1-2; D is undetermined. CDR1 and CDR2 (germline): MNHNS, SASEGT. The V end lost 6 bases, the J end lost 3 bases, and 11 bases lay between the germline ends. The CDR3 length is 13 residues. The CDR3 loop reads CASSIREYYGYTF. The CDR3 nucleotides are TGTGCCAGCAGCATTAGGGAATACTATGGCTACACCTTC.

The chain uses TRBV7-2 and TRBJ2-1; D unclear. V lost 5 bases and J 7 bases, leaving 21 bases between the germline ends. Germline V gene lookup returns CDR1 SGHTA and CDR2 FQGNSA. The CDR3 has 16 amino acids. CDR3 sequence: CASSRKVKAFQNEQFF. In DNA, the CDR3 is TGTGCCAGCAGCAGGAAGGTAAAGGCTTTTCAAAATGAGCAGTTCTTC.

This clonotype was observed at least ten times. V is TRBV18 and J is TRBJ1-4; the D is unclear. The V gene lost 5 bases and the J gene lost 7 bases, with 17 bases spanning the gap. This CDR3 comprises 15 residues. Germline CDR1 is KGHSH and CDR2 is LQKENI. The CDR3 protein is CASSSPGERGEKLFF. CDR3 nucleotide sequence: TGTGCCAGCTCATCGCCTGGGGAAAGAGGTGAAAAACTGTTTTTT.

This clonotype was counted a few times. The V call is TRBV20-1, the J call TRBJ1-3; D remains unclear. V lost 7 bases, J lost 4 bases, and 8 bases lay in between. This CDR3 contains 11 residues. Germline CDR1 and CDR2: DFQATT and SNEGSKA (reference sequence). CDR3 amino acids: CSVLIGNTIYF. The CDR3, as DNA: TGCAGTGTCTTGATCGGAAACACCATATATTTT.

The chain is built from TRBV5-1 and TRBJ1-2; 9 bases agree with TRBD1. Per germline, CDR1 SGHRS and CDR2 YFSETQ. With 5 bases clipped from V and 7 bases from J, the junction kept 6 bases outside the gene matches. The CDR3 totals 13 residues. Here the CDR3 reads CASRSDRGRGYTF. CDR3 bases: TGCGCCAGCAGATCGGACAGGGGTCGTGGCTACACCTTC.

This sequence joins TRBV5-6 and TRBJ1-2; TRBD1 aligns across 7 bases. V was clipped by 3 bases and J by 8 bases; unmatched bases: 13. The CDR3 covers 15 residues. Germline loops: CDR1 SGHDT, CDR2 YYEEEE. The chain's CDR3 is CASSYPVTGWQGYTF. The DNA for the CDR3 is TGTGCCAGCAGCTATCCGGTGACAGGGTGGCAAGGCTACACCTTC. Looking up the rest from reference TRBV5-6 and TRBJ1-2 gives the full variable domain: DAGVTQSPTHLIKTRGQQVTLRCSPKSGHDTVSWYQQALGQGPQFIFQYYEEEERQRGNFPDRFSGHQFPNYSSELNVNALLLGDSALYLCASSYPVTGWQGYTFGSGTRLTVV.

This clonotype was observed at least ten times. The gene calls are TRBV10-3 and TRBJ2-3, with 9 bases that match TRBD1. This CDR3 has 15 residues. CDR1 is ENHRY, CDR2 SYGVKD, per germline. With V trimmed by 4 bases and J by 7 bases, 9 bases remained unmatched. The CDR3 region is CAISGDREVLNTQYF. For the CDR3, the DNA is TGTGCCATCAGTGGGGACAGGGAGGTTTTAAATACGCAGTATTTT.

This clonotype was observed at least ten times. The J gene is TRBJ2-1, the V gene TRBV14; possibly TRBD2 for D (5 bases). With 0 bases removed from V and 7 bases from J, the gap between germline ends came to 16 bases. Germline V gives CDR1 SGHDN, CDR2 FVKESK. This CDR3 comprises 16 residues. The CDR3 DNA sequence: TGTGCCAGCAGCCAAGAAAAGATGTCTAGCATTAATGAGCAGTTCTTC. Translated, it gives CASSQEKMSSINEQFF.

This chain uses TRBV7-2 with TRBJ1-1; D gene uncertain. Per germline, CDR1 SGHTA and CDR2 FQGNSA. CDR3 length: 13 amino acids. The germline V and J ends were trimmed by 6 bases and 0 bases, with 8 bases remaining between them. The CDR3 spells CASSTVMNTEAFF. The DNA of the CDR3 is TGTGCCAGCAGTACGGTCATGAACACTGAAGCTTTCTTT.

Only a few counts were recorded for this clonotype. CDR3 region: CASSFNGGGETQYF. The CDR3 nucleotides are TGTGCCAGCAGCTTTAACGGGGGCGGGGAGACCCAGTACTTC. V gene TRBV7-2 combines with J gene TRBJ2-5; D tentatively reads TRBD1 or TRBD2 (6 bases each). This CDR3 region has 14 residues. Germline V CDR1 and CDR2: SGHTA, FQGNSA. Trimming took 3 bases from V and 5 from J, leaving 13 bases between them.

This clonotype came up a few times. The rearrangement links TRBV6-4 to TRBJ1-2, with D tentatively TRBD1 (5 bases). The germline V and J ends were trimmed by 7 bases and 0 bases, with 30 bases remaining between them. Germline-derived CDR1 and CDR2 are MRHNA and SNTAGT. The CDR3 contains 20 residues. As DNA, the CDR3 is TGTGCCAGCACCTTGACCTTGACAGTATCAAAAACAAGAGCTAACTATGGCTACACCTTC. As protein: CASTLTLTVSKTRANYGYTF.

In its sample, this clonotype was seen many times. The chain has TRBV7-3 and TRBJ2-1, with 7 nucleotides matching TRBD2. With 2 bases clipped from V and 2 bases from J, the junction kept 3 bases outside the gene matches. CDR1 is SGHTA and CDR2 is FQGTGA in the germline V gene. The length of the CDR3 is 15 residues. CDR3: CASSLQRGPYNEQFF. In DNA form, the CDR3 reads TGTGCCAGCAGCTTACAGCGGGGCCCCTACAATGAGCAGTTCTTC.

This clonotype has ten or more counts. The rearrangement links TRBV5-1 to TRBJ1-1; D is perhaps TRBD1 (5 bases). Trimming shortened V by 0 bases and J by 2 bases, and 20 bases separated the two germline ends. The CDR3 spans 18 residues. Germline V gene lookup returns CDR1 SGHRS and CDR2 YFSETQ. The CDR3 sequence is CASSLGGRSQRVNTEAFF. In DNA form, the CDR3 reads TGCGCCAGCAGCTTGGGGGGCCGCTCACAAAGGGTAAACACTGAAGCTTTCTTT.

About this clonotype: A much larger clone lies a single base off, so this may be a read error. The chain couples TRBV4-2 to TRBJ2-3; no clear D. Germline-derived CDR1 and CDR2 are LGHNA and YNFKEQ. The CDR3 runs 13 residues. With 3 bases removed from V and 4 bases from J, the gap between germline ends came to 8 bases. This CDR3 reads CASSHQSADTQYF. DNA for the CDR3: TGTGCCAGCAGCCATCAAAGCGCAGATACGCAGTATTTT.

In regard to this clonotype: Because the CDR3's place on the DNA is in doubt, the DNA is left out and the CDR3 is given as listed by TCRdb. The chain couples TRBV27 to TRBJ2-1; the table's D call of TRBD1 was not tested on the DNA. Germline V CDR1 and CDR2: MNHEY, SMNVEV (reference sequence). Including both end residues, the CDR3 is 13 amino acids long. The CDR3 protein is CASSIHFGQGSFF.